These T cell receptor beta chains were read from a single sample in a study of Graves' ophthalmopathy and Graves' hyperthyroidism. TCRdb re-derived calls from the multiplex PCR reads in MiXCR, one entry per CDR3 protein. The sample carries about 590,000 distinct CDR3 sequences, roughly 40% recorded once. The source material was peripheral blood or thyroid tissue (not recorded which). The receptors were sampled from an adult man with Graves' hyperthyroidism. CDR3s include the opening cysteine and the closing phenylalanine or tryptophan. The D gene is left open where the match is weak. Rows give clone size only sometimes, using once, few, many, or a class for an expanded clone.

TRBV29-1,TRBJ1-4,NA,NA,CSVDEGTNEKLFF,TGCAGCGTTGATGAGGGGACGAATGAGAAACTGTTTTTT
TRBV7-7,TRBJ2-5,NA,NA,CASSQGQLLPQETQYF,TGTGCTAGCAGCCAAGGACAGCTACTACCCCAAGAGACCCAGTACTTC
TRBV29-1,TRBJ1-4,NA,NA,CSVFEQGSYNEKLFF,TGCAGCGTTTTCGAACAGGGTTCTTACAATGAAAAACTGTTTTTT
TRBV24-1,TRBJ1-1,NA,many,CATSDLRTSTNTEAFF,TGTGCCACCAGTGATTTGCGCACGTCGACGAACACTGAAGCTTTCTTT
TRBV19,TRBJ1-5,NA,NA,CASSIDLANQPQHF,TGTGCCAGTAGTATAGATCTGGCAAATCAGCCCCAGCATTTT
TRBV19,TRBJ1-2,TRBD1,few,CASSDTGDNYGYTF,TGTGCCAGTAGTGACACAGGGGATAACTATGGCTACACCTTC
TRBV2,TRBJ1-2,NA,NA,CASSQVGRSYGYTF,TGCGCCAGCAGCCAAGTGGGACGGAGCTATGGCTACACCTTC
TRBV24-1,TRBJ2-7,NA,many,CATSEQGYEQYF,TGTGCCACCAGTGAACAGGGATACGAGCAGTACTTC
TRBV3-1,TRBJ1-5,TRBD1,NA,CASSHTGENQPQHF,TGTGCCAGCAGCCATACAGGGGAAAATCAGCCCCAGCATTTT
TRBV20-1,TRBJ2-7,TRBD1,many,CSAATGGVSSYEQYF,TGCAGTGCTGCCACAGGGGGCGTAAGTTCCTACGAGCAGTACTTC